Listed here is a single T cell receptor beta chain. Sample-barcoded 5' priming and a J-beta primer mix drove a second PCR of 7 to 11 cycles. Each cDNA molecule received a tag from a template-switch adaptor that had 12 random nucleotides. Sequencing of every sample gave 2.5 million or more CDR3-containing paired-end reads. TCRdb itself ran the 5' RACE reads through MiXCR, one entry per CDR3 protein. Among about a million distinct CDR3 sequences listed, under 40% were seen once. This entry is derived from a study of blood T cells in healthy people across ages. The CDR3 consists of 15 residues. V was shortened by 5 bases and J by 11 bases, with 24 bases between the two germline ends. In germline, CDR1 is SGHAT, CDR2 FQNNGV.

The chain joins TRBV11-2 to TRBJ2-5, with D possibly being TRBD2 (6 bases). The source is a man between 18 and 35 years old in good health. The specimen sequenced was blood. Here the CDR3 reads CASSPSLGGYNEQYF. The CDR3 nucleotides read TGTGCCAGCAGCCCTTCACTCGGGGGTTACAATGAGCAGTACTTC.